The rows below give T cell receptor beta chains drawn from one sample of a study of control samples from healthy donors and cancer patients. Some clones are missing from TCRdb's copy, which holds only in-frame ones; the method was immunoSEQ multiplex PCR. Among about 96,000 clones, approximately 93% were seen once, and the ten largest hold more than 7%. Sequenced material: blood. The origin of the receptors is a man aged 18 to 29 in good health. Both conserved end residues are part of each CDR3. D genes are given only for firm matches. The size of a clone is reported for some rows only, either as once, few or many, or as a class for expanded clones.

j_call	clone_size	v_call	d_call	cdr3_aa	cdr3_nt
TRBJ1-4	once	TRBV13	NA	CASSLGSEATNEKLFF	TGTGCCAGCAGCTTAGGGTCTGAAGCAACTAATGAAAAACTGTTTTTT
TRBJ2-3	few	TRBV24-1	TRBD2	CATSDLRGGQDTQYF	TGTGCCACCAGTGATTTGCGGGGAGGGCAAGATACGCAGTATTTT
TRBJ1-3	NA	TRBV3-1/TRBV3-2	TRBD1	CASSQEITGTDRNTIYF	TGTGCCAGCAGCCAAGAAATAACCGGGACAGATAGAAACACCATATATTTT
TRBJ1-4	NA	TRBV14	NA	CASSQGTASNEKLFF	TGTGCCAGCAGCCAAGGAACAGCGAGTAATGAAAAACTGTTTTTT
TRBJ1-1	NA	TRBV11-3	NA	CASSPGVSSTEAFF	TGTGCCAGCAGCCCAGGGGTTTCGAGTACTGAAGCTTTCTTT
TRBJ1-2	NA	TRBV30	NA	CAWSSGEGGGHGYTF	TGTGCCTGGAGTTCGGGGGAGGGTGGAGGTCACGGCTACACCTTC
TRBJ1-2	NA	TRBV9	TRBD1	CASSPRQGINYGYTF	TGTGCCAGCAGCCCCAGACAGGGGATAAACTATGGCTACACCTTC
TRBJ2-3	NA	TRBV5-6	NA	CASSPRRTRSTDTQYF	TGTGCCAGCAGCCCACGGCGGACCCGCTCCACAGATACGCAGTATTTT
TRBJ1-2	NA	TRBV27	TRBD1	CASSLNGRGTGPLYGYTF	TGTGCCAGCAGTTTAAACGGCCGGGGGACAGGGCCCCTCTATGGCTACACCTTC
TRBJ2-5	once	TRBV5-1	NA	CASSSRTVETQYF	TGCGCCAGCAGCTCGAGGACAGTAGAGACCCAGTACTTC
TRBJ2-1	NA	TRBV10-3	NA	CAISESSRSSYNEQFF	TGTGCCATCAGTGAGTCGTCACGTAGCTCCTACAATGAGCAGTTCTTC
TRBJ2-7	NA	TRBV27	NA	CASSLSVPPYEQYF	TGTGCCAGCAGTTTATCGGTCCCCCCCTACGAGCAGTACTTC
TRBJ1-4	NA	TRBV7-8	NA	CASSPGTEKLFF	TGTGCCAGCAGCCCAGGAACCGAAAAACTGTTTTTT
TRBJ1-3	NA	TRBV3-1/TRBV3-2	TRBD1	CASSQEGSDRGRHTIYF	TGTGCCAGCAGCCAAGAAGGGTCCGACAGGGGTAGGCACACCATATATTTT
TRBJ2-7	NA	TRBV3-1/TRBV3-2	NA	CASSQVGRGHGYEQYF	TGTGCCAGCAGCCAAGTGGGAAGGGGTCATGGATACGAGCAGTACTTC
TRBJ2-1	NA	TRBV9	TRBD2	CASSPSGSFNEQFF	TGTGCCAGCAGCCCTAGCGGAAGCTTCAATGAGCAGTTCTTC
TRBJ1-1	NA	TRBV7-9	NA	CASSFGGMENTEAFF	TGTGCCAGCAGCTTCGGAGGGATGGAGAACACTGAAGCTTTCTTT
TRBJ2-1	NA	TRBV21-1	NA	CASSKEPLGLLNEQFF	TGTGCCAGCAGCAAAGAACCCCTGGGCCTACTCAATGAGCAGTTCTTC
TRBJ1-2	NA	TRBV4-1	TRBD1	CASSREQGAYGYTF	TGCGCCAGCAGCCGGGAACAGGGGGCGTATGGCTACACCTTC
TRBJ1-1	few	TRBV19	NA	CASRGWRKNTEAFF	TGTGCCAGTAGAGGCTGGAGGAAGAACACTGAAGCTTTCTTT
TRBJ1-4	NA	TRBV7-3	TRBD1	CASSLRDRVRATNEKLFF	TGTGCCAGCAGCTTAAGGGACAGGGTGAGGGCAACTAATGAAAAACTGTTTTTT
TRBJ2-7	NA	TRBV11-2	NA	CASSPGASYEQYF	TGTGCCAGCAGCCCCGGGGCCTCCTACGAGCAGTACTTC
TRBJ2-5	NA	TRBV21-1	NA	CASSKIYSRAQTQYF	TGTGCCAGCAGCAAAATCTACAGTAGGGCCCAGACCCAGTACTTC
TRBJ2-5	NA	TRBV7-2	NA	CASSLSPGRQETQYF	TGTGCCAGCAGCTTATCCCCAGGGCGACAAGAGACCCAGTACTTC
TRBJ2-2	NA	TRBV2	NA	CASSDREMNTGELFF	TGTGCCAGCAGTGACAGGGAGATGAACACCGGGGAGCTGTTTTTT
TRBJ1-1	NA	TRBV6-5	NA	CASSLLRGMNTEAFF	TGTGCCAGCAGTCTACTAAGGGGGATGAACACTGAAGCTTTCTTT
TRBJ1-2	NA	TRBV3-1/TRBV3-2	NA	CASSQGRYGYTF	TGTGCCAGCAGCCAAGGGCGCTATGGCTACACCTTC
TRBJ2-7	NA	TRBV6-5	NA	CASSYSRGSPYEQYF	TGTGCCAGCAGTTACTCCAGGGGTAGCCCATACGAGCAGTACTTC
TRBJ1-1	NA	TRBV5-1	NA	CASSIREGNTEAFF	TGCGCCAGCAGCATAAGGGAGGGGAACACTGAAGCTTTCTTT
TRBJ1-3	NA	TRBV7-9	NA	CASSSQTGSGNTIYF	TGTGCCAGCAGCTCCCAGACCGGCTCGGGAAACACCATATATTTT
TRBJ1-1	NA	TRBV11-2	TRBD1	CASSLGTGGVEAFF	TGTGCCAGCAGCCTAGGGACAGGGGGCGTTGAAGCTTTCTTT
TRBJ1-1	NA	TRBV5-1	NA	CASSFGRAPTEAFF	TGCGCCAGCAGCTTTGGCAGGGCCCCCACTGAAGCTTTCTTT
TRBJ1-2	NA	TRBV4-3	TRBD1	CASSQDTGQIINGYTF	TGCGCCAGCAGCCAGGATACGGGACAGATTATTAATGGCTACACCTTC
TRBJ2-5	few	TRBV27	NA	CASSLQGETQYF	TGTGCCAGCAGTCTCCAGGGGGAGACCCAGTACTTC
TRBJ2-2	NA	TRBV5-6	TRBD1	CASSLTGGASGELFF	TGTGCCAGCAGCTTGACAGGGGGTGCCTCCGGGGAGCTGTTTTTT
TRBJ2-3	NA	TRBV6-5	NA	CASSRSTDTQYF	TGTGCCAGCAGTAGGAGCACAGATACGCAGTATTTT
TRBJ2-1	NA	TRBV20-1	NA	CSASTTFFYNEQFF	TGCAGTGCTAGTACTACCTTTTTTTACAATGAGCAGTTCTTC
TRBJ1-4	NA	TRBV19	NA	CASSKGSASATNEKLFF	TGTGCCAGTAGTAAAGGGTCGGCATCCGCAACTAATGAAAAACTGTTTTTT
TRBJ2-1	NA	TRBV4-1	NA	CASSPPSSRPSYNEQFF	TGCGCCAGCAGCCCCCCATCCTCCAGGCCCTCCTACAATGAGCAGTTCTTC
TRBJ2-1	NA	TRBV7-9	TRBD2	CASSLFFLAGVQNNEQFF	TGTGCCAGCAGCTTATTCTTCCTAGCGGGGGTACAGAACAATGAGCAGTTCTTC
TRBJ1-5	NA	TRBV29-1	TRBD1	CSAGQGVQPQHF	TGCAGCGCTGGACAGGGTGTTCAGCCCCAGCATTTT
TRBJ2-1	NA	TRBV12-3/TRBV12-4	TRBD2	CASRTGGYNEQFF	TGTGCCAGCAGGACGGGGGGGTACAATGAGCAGTTCTTC
TRBJ1-1	NA	TRBV27	NA	CASSLRWAGPMNTEAFF	TGTGCCAGCAGTTTACGATGGGCAGGCCCAATGAACACTGAAGCTTTCTTT
TRBJ1-1	NA	TRBV2	NA	CASSDLQGSTEAFF	TGTGCCAGCAGTGATCTTCAGGGTAGCACTGAAGCTTTCTTT
TRBJ2-7	NA	TRBV9	NA	CASSVGLGLEQYF	TGTGCCAGCAGCGTGGGCTTAGGGCTCGAGCAGTACTTC
TRBJ2-1	NA	TRBV7-7	TRBD2	CASSKLAGDEQFF	TGTGCCAGCAGTAAGCTAGCGGGAGATGAGCAGTTCTTC
TRBJ1-1	NA	TRBV7-2	NA	CASLGQRNTEAFF	TGTGCCAGCCTTGGACAGAGGAACACTGAAGCTTTCTTT
TRBJ2-1	once	TRBV11-2	NA	CASSTPLALGTYNEQFF	TGTGCCAGCAGCACACCCCTAGCTCTCGGTACCTACAATGAGCAGTTCTTC
TRBJ2-3	few	TRBV19	TRBD1	CASKDRGDTDTQYF	TGTGCCAGTAAGGACAGGGGAGACACAGATACGCAGTATTTT
TRBJ1-2	NA	TRBV12-3/TRBV12-4	TRBD1	CATGTAYGYTF	TGTGCCACCGGGACAGCTTATGGCTACACCTTC
TRBJ1-3	NA	TRBV7-8	NA	CASSLDPGFSGNTIYF	TGTGCCAGCAGCTTGGACCCTGGATTCTCTGGAAACACCATATATTTT
TRBJ2-1	once	TRBV7-9	TRBD2	CASSLKTSGGGEQFF	TGTGCCAGCAGCTTAAAGACTAGCGGGGGCGGTGAGCAGTTCTTC
TRBJ2-3	NA	TRBV5-1	TRBD2	CASSPRTSGGSDTQYF	TGCGCCAGCAGCCCCCGGACTAGCGGGGGTTCAGATACGCAGTATTTT
TRBJ2-7	NA	TRBV5-1	TRBD2	CASSLLGLAKVYEQYF	TGCGCCAGCAGCTTGCTGGGACTAGCGAAAGTCTACGAGCAGTACTTC
TRBJ1-1	NA	TRBV19	NA	CASTPLSWGNTEAFF	TGTGCCAGTACCCCGCTAAGCTGGGGAAACACTGAAGCTTTCTTT
TRBJ1-2	once	TRBV5-1	TRBD1	CASSWLDREDGYTF	TGCGCCAGCAGCTGGCTGGACAGGGAGGATGGCTACACCTTC